The 20 T cell receptor beta chains in this list originate from one sample, sequenced in a study of beta chain features in type 1 diabetes. Since all of the isolated RNA was reverse transcribed, expressed TCRB transcripts were what got sequenced. Measured with immunoSEQ multiplex PCR; TCRdb has only the in-frame clones, and not every one. The sample gives almost 350,000 clones, roughly 8% of which show up once; 0.44% is in the top ten. The sample comprised central memory CD4+ T cells from blood. The receptors stem from a woman aged 18-29 years in good health.

V gene TRBV28 combines with J gene TRBJ2-3; 13 nucleotides agree with TRBD2. The CDR3 is 17 residues long. The V segment lost 2 bases and the J segment 4 bases; nucleotides outside the gene matches: 6. Looked up from germline, CDR1 is MDHEN and CDR2 is SYDVKM. DNA for the CDR3: TGTGCCAGCAGTTTAATATGGACTAGCGGGAGTTCAGATACGCAGTATTTT. Amino acid sequence: CASSLIWTSGSSDTQYF.

In its sample, this clone was seen many times. The J gene is TRBJ2-5, the V gene TRBV5-4; D is undetermined. The V and J ends lost 5 bases and 5 bases respectively, with 10 bases between them. Germline V gene lookup returns CDR1 SGHNT and CDR2 YYREEE (reference sequence). The CDR3 is 12 amino acids. CDR3 in DNA: TGTGCCAGCAGAATACCCGGGGAGACCCAGTACTTC. It encodes CASRIPGETQYF.

This clone was picked up a small number of times. The chain carries TRBV11-2 and TRBJ2-7; 7 nucleotides line up with TRBD2. Germline V lookup: CDR1 SGHAT, CDR2 FQNNGV. This CDR3 spans 15 amino acids. The ends lost 1 base at V and 4 bases at J; junction bases unmatched: 7. The CDR3 loop reads CASSLAPGLLYEQYF. CDR3 nucleotides: TGTGCCAGCAGCTTAGCACCGGGACTACTGTACGAGCAGTACTTC.

This clone was recorded at least ten times. The V call is TRBV9, the J call TRBJ2-3; 14 nucleotides match TRBD2. CDR3 size: 19 residues. The germline gives CDR1 SGDLS, CDR2 YYNGEE. The V gene end was trimmed by 3 bases and the J gene end by 5 bases; junction bases not matched to a gene: 14. The CDR3, as DNA: TGTGCCAGCAGCGCGTTCTTATCGGGACTAGCGGGAGAGGGAGATACGCAGTATTTT. Its protein product is CASSAFLSGLAGEGDTQYF.

This clone has just a few counts. This rearrangement joins TRBV7-2 to TRBJ2-3; D gene unclear. The V and J ends lost 1 base and 6 bases respectively, with 5 bases between them. CDR3 length: 12 residues. Germline V gene data show CDR1 as SGHTA and CDR2 as FQGNSA. The CDR3 region is CASSLVEDTQYF. The CDR3 coding sequence is TGTGCCAGCAGCTTAGTGGAGGATACGCAGTATTTT.

The gene calls are TRBV7-2 and TRBJ1-1; D is unresolved. Trimming removed 2 bases from V and 0 bases from J, with 13 bases in between. This CDR3 is 16 amino acids long. Germline CDR1 SGHTA, CDR2 FQGNSA. In nucleotides, the CDR3 is TGTGCCAGCAGCTTACGCGCCAGATCCATGAACACTGAAGCTTTCTTT. This encodes CASSLRARSMNTEAFF.

This clone was counted only a few times. This chain connects TRBV5-1 to TRBJ2-7, with D maybe TRBD2 (7 bases). V was trimmed by 0 bases and J by 2 bases, leaving 15 bases between them. The CDR3 length is 16 residues. Germline-derived CDR1 and CDR2 are SGHRS and YFSETQ. The DNA of the CDR3 is TGCGCCAGCAGCTTGGCCGGGGGCGGGAGCCCCTACGAGCAGTACTTC. It translates to CASSLAGGGSPYEQYF.

This clone was seen at least ten times. The chain links TRBV21-1 to TRBJ1-2. TRBV21-1 is annotated as a pseudogene. The CDR3 consists of 15 residues. CDR3 residues: CARPGRPRVEGGYTF. CDR3 DNA: TGTGCCAGACCGGGACGGCCCAGGGTGGAGGGTGGCTACACCTTC.

This clone came up many times. The chain has TRBV7-9 and TRBJ2-3, with 7 bases matching TRBD2. After removal of 6 bases from V and 4 bases from J, the junction contained 7 bases not matched to a gene. CDR3 size: 14 residues. CDR1 is SEHNR, CDR2 FQNEAQ, per germline (reference sequence). The CDR3 DNA follows: TGTGCCAGCAGTTGGGACGGGAGGCCAGATACGCAGTATTTT. This gives the protein CASSWDGRPDTQYF.

The J gene is TRBJ2-1, the V gene TRBV9, with 11 positions matching TRBD2. CDR1 is SGDLS and CDR2 is YYNGEE in the germline V gene. This CDR3 has 17 residues. Trimming cost V 0 bases and J 1 base; bases outside gene matches: 3. As DNA, the CDR3 is TGTGCCAGCAGCGTAGGGGGGACTAGCGGTTCCTACAATGAGCAGTTCTTC. Amino acids: CASSVGGTSGSYNEQFF.

This clone was seen more than once but under ten times. The rearrangement links TRBV29-1 to TRBJ2-3, with TRBD2 matching over 7 bases. CDR1 and CDR2 (germline): SQVTM, ANQGSEA. CDR3 length equals 14 residues. V dropped 4 bases and J dropped 3; count of bases not matched to a gene: 7. CDR3 amino acids: CSVATSVVTDTQYF. CDR3 nucleotides: TGCAGCGTTGCCACTAGCGTGGTGACAGATACGCAGTATTTT.

For this clone: A much larger clone sits a single nucleotide away, making a read error possible. The V and J genes are TRBV11-2 and TRBJ2-3; unclear D gene. The V end was cut by 5 bases, the J end by 2 bases, with 5 bases between. Germline CDR1 and CDR2: SGHAT and FQNNGV. There are 12 residues in the CDR3. The CDR3 DNA is TGTGCCAGCAGCGCGATCACAGATACGCAGTATTTT. Translated: CASSAITDTQYF.

This clone appeared a few times. The chain has TRBV4-3 and TRBJ1-3; no clear D. This CDR3 has 16 residues. Per germline, CDR1 LGHNA and CDR2 YSLEER. Trimming removed 2 bases at V and 0 bases at J, with 11 bases between. The chain's CDR3 is CASSQSWVSSGNTIYF. CDR3 DNA sequence: TGCGCCAGCAGCCAAAGCTGGGTTAGCTCTGGAAACACCATATATTTT.

As for this clone: The sample has other DNA sequences that encode this CDR3 too. Written as DNA, the CDR3 is TGTGCCACCAGCAGAGTATACAATGAGCAGTTCTTC. Protein product: CATSRVYNEQFF. The rearrangement links TRBV15 to TRBJ2-1; D uncertain. CDR3 size: 12 residues. Germline V gene data show CDR1 as LNHNV and CDR2 as YYDKDF (reference sequence). V was cut by 1 base and J by 4 bases, with 2 bases left in between.

This clone has a handful of counts. The gene calls are TRBV7-8 and TRBJ2-7; TRBD1 matches 10 bases. The J segment lost 2 bases and the V segment lost 3 bases, leaving 1 base of the junction unmatched. The CDR3 spans 14 residues. From germline, CDR1 is SGHVS and CDR2 FQNEAQ. The CDR3 sequence is CASSFGTGAYEQYF. The CDR3 bases are TGTGCCAGCAGCTTTGGGACAGGGGCCTACGAGCAGTACTTC.

This clone was seen a few times. The J gene is TRBJ2-2, the V gene TRBV6-5; 8 positions agree with TRBD1. Germline CDR1 MNHEY, CDR2 SVGAGI. The CDR3 extends over 16 amino acids. The V segment lost 0 bases and the J segment 4 bases; nucleotides outside the gene matches: 4. The CDR3 DNA is TGTGCCAGCAGTTACTCGACAGGGGTAGGCACCGGGGAGCTGTTTTTT. Protein sequence: CASSYSTGVGTGELFF.

This clone was recorded at least ten times. J is TRBJ2-7 and V is TRBV7-2; D unclear. The CDR3 runs to 13 residues. Per the germline V gene, CDR1 is SGHTA and CDR2 is FQGNSA. Between the trimmed V and J ends, which lost 1 base and 0 bases, there was a span of 4 bases. The CDR3 DNA reads as TGTGCCAGCAGCTTAGGGGCCTCCTACGAGCAGTACTTC. This encodes CASSLGASYEQYF.

The CDR3 coding sequence is TGTGCCAGCAGCCGGACAGGGGGATACGAGACCCAGTACTTC. This gives the protein CASSRTGGYETQYF. The chain combines TRBV27 with TRBJ2-5, with 10 bases aligning to TRBD1. With 6 bases clipped from V and 5 bases from J, the junction kept 6 bases outside the gene matches. Germline V gene sequence: CDR1 MNHEY, CDR2 SMNVEV (reference sequence). The CDR3 spans 14 residues.

This clone was detected a few times. The rearrangement uses TRBV27 and TRBJ2-1, with TRBD2 identical over 14 bases. The CDR3 contains 19 residues. Germline trimming cut 2 bases from V and 5 bases from J; bases unmatched to any gene: 11. Germline-derived CDR1 and CDR2 are MNHEY and SMNVEV (reference sequence). The CDR3 DNA reads TGTGCCAGCAGTTTAGGGACTAGCGGGAGCAGGGCGGGAAACAATGAGCAGTTCTTC. Residues: CASSLGTSGSRAGNNEQFF.

This clone was observed a handful of times. The chain recombines TRBV7-9 with TRBJ2-6, with D perhaps matching TRBD1 or TRBD2 (5 bases each). The CDR3 extends over 15 amino acids. Germline lookup yields CDR1 SEHNR and CDR2 FQNEAQ (reference sequence). V lost 4 bases and J 8 bases, leaving 15 bases between the germline ends. DNA for the CDR3: TGTGCCAGCAGCTCGGGGATGACAGACTCCAACGTCCTGACTTTC. Encoded protein: CASSSGMTDSNVLTF. Full variable domain (remainder filled in from reference TRBV7-9 and TRBJ2-6): DTGVSQNPRHKITKRGQNVTFRCDPISEHNRLYWYRQTLGQGPEFLTYFQNEAQLEKSRLLSDRFSAERPKGSFSTLEIQRTEQGDSAMYLCASSSGMTDSNVLTFGAGSRLTVL.